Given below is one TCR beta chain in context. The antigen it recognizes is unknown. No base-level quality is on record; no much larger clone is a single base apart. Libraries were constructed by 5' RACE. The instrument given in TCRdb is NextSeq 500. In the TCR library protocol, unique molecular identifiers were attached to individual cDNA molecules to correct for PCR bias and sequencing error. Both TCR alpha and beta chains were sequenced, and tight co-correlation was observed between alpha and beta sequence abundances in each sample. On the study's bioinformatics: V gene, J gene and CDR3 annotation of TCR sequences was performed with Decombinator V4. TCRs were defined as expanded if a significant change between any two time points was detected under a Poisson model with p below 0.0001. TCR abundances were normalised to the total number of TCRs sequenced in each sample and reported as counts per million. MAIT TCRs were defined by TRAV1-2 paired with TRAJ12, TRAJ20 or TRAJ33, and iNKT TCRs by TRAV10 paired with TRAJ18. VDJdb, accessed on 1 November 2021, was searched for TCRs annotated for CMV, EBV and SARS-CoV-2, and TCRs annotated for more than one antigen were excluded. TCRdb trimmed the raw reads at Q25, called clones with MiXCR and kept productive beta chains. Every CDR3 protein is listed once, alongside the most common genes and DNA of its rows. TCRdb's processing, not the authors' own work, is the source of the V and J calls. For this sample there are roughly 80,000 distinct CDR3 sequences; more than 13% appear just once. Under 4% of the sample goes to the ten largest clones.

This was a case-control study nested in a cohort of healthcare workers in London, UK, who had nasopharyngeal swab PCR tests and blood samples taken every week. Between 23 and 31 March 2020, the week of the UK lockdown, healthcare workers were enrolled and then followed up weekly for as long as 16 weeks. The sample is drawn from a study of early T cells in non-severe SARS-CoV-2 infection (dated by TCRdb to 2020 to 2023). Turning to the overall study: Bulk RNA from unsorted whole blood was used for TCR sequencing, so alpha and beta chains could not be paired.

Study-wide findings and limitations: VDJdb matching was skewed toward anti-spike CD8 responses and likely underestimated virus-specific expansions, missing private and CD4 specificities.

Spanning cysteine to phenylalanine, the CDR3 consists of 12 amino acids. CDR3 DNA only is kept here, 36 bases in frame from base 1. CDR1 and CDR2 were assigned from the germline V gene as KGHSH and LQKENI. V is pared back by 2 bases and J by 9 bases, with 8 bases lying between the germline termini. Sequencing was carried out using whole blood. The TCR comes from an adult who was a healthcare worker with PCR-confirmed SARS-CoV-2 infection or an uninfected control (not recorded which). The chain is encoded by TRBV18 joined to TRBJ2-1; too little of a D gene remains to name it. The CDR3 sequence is CASSPSTGEQFF. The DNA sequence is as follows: TGTGCCAGCTCACCATCGACGGGTGAGCAGTTCTTC.